This T cell receptor beta chain was identified during a study of monozygotic twins with inflammatory bowel disease. Study-wide points: Since immunosuppressive treatments differed, patient repertoires may have gained added variability.

Eight cDNA synthesis reactions were run for every sample. TCRdb reprocessed the 5' RACE reads and keeps a single row for each CDR3 protein, giving no DNA. The sample spans 350,000 to 550,000 distinct CDR3 sequences; the ten largest clones claim about 2.4%. Remarks on this clonotype: Its target is not known.

The CDR3 is 11 amino acids. Germline CDR1 and CDR2: MNHEY and SMNVEV (reference sequence). The chain combines TRBV27 with TRBJ1-2. This TCR derives from a human donor with ulcerative colitis or Crohn's disease, or a healthy co-twin of an affected twin (not recorded which). Sequencing was carried out using blood. The CDR3 spells CASSFKGGYTF.